This T cell receptor beta chain is from a study of control samples from healthy donors and cancer patients. TCRdb's copy holds only in-frame clones and misses some; the assay was immunoSEQ multiplex PCR. The repertoire includes 120,000 or so clones, about 89% of them detected once, and around 3% sits in the top ten. CDR1 and CDR2 (germline): LNHDA, SQIVND (reference sequence). The CDR3 contains 15 residues. V lost 6 bases and J lost 4; bases outside the gene matches: 11. The J gene is TRBJ1-1, the V gene TRBV19, with TRBD1 matching 7 bases. The TCR sequence derives from a man between 60 and 70 years old in good health. The specimen was blood. The CDR3 DNA sequence: TGTGCCAGTAGCCCCCGACAGGGCCAGGGCACTGAAGCTTTCTTT. Amino acid sequence: CASSPRQGQGTEAFF.